The present entry profiles one TCR beta chain with its context. The record originates from a study of technical replicates of blood from a handful of donors. This CDR3 spans 14 amino acids. With 4 bases removed from V and 6 bases from J, the gap between germline ends came to 14 bases. CDR1 is SGHTA, CDR2 FQGNSA, per germline. The repertoire was sequenced with immunoSEQ multiplex PCR; TCRdb's copy has only in-frame clones and lacks some. The sample records 65,000 to 75,000 clones, roughly 86% being singletons. The TCR sequence derives from a human donor in good health. Some clones in this sample may be carry-over from other donors' samples. Sequenced material: PBMCs. This chain connects TRBV7-2 to TRBJ2-3, with D unresolved. The CDR3 DNA follows: TGTGCCAGCAGCTCACCCGGGTCAAGGGATACGCAGTATTTT. Its protein is CASSSPGSRDTQYF.